One sample yielded the 12 T cell receptor beta chains listed below, sequenced in a study of persistence of HIV-infected CD4 T cells. The libraries were made with immunoSEQ version 4 in survey mode. Repertoires were generated with immunoSEQ multiplex PCR, while TCRdb's copy carries only in-frame clones and drops some. Among roughly 64,000 clones listed, just under 75% were seen once. What these receptors recognize is not known. The stimulus was an HIV-1 Gag 15-mer peptide pool, approximately 0.93 ug/peptide/mL. CD40L/CD69 double-negative CD45RO-high memory CD4+ T cells were collected. The sequenced sample was CD4+ T cells sorted from PBMCs after approximately 19-hour stimulation, obtained from a patient who received antiretroviral therapy. Receptors originate from an adult man with HIV who was CMV-seropositive.

V is TRBV10-2 and J is TRBJ1-6, with 10 positions matching TRBD1. The ends lost 5 bases at V and 10 bases at J; junction bases unmatched: 5. In germline, CDR1 is WSHSY, CDR2 SAAADI. The CDR3 has 14 residues. DNA for the CDR3: TGCGCCAGCAGTCGACAGGGGGCAGGATCACCCCTCCACTTT. Encoded protein: CASSRQGAGSPLHF.

In this sample, this clone turned up a few times. J is TRBJ1-1 and V is TRBV13, with D perhaps TRBD1 (5 bases). Deletions cut 5 bases from V and 5 bases from J, with 12 bases between. Per the germline V gene, CDR1 is PRHDT and CDR2 is FYEKMQ (reference sequence). This CDR3 has 13 residues. The CDR3 nucleotides read TGTGCCAGCAGCCGGGGGATCGGGACTGAAGCTTTCTTT. Its protein product is CASSRGIGTEAFF.

This clone was seen a few times. V is TRBV3-1 (or the pseudogene TRBV3-2) and J is TRBJ2-1, with a tentative D call TRBD1 (6 bases). CDR3 length: 15 residues. Germline V gene sequence: CDR1 LGHDT, CDR2 YNNKEL (reference sequence). Trimming stripped 2 bases from V and 7 bases from J, with 15 bases between. CDR3 in amino acids: CASSQQLDRANEQFF. In DNA, the CDR3 is TGTGCCAGCAGCCAACAGTTGGACAGAGCAAATGAGCAGTTCTTC.

The chain has TRBV6-6 and TRBJ1-5; D is unresolved. CDR3 length: 12 residues. CDR1 and CDR2 from the germline V gene are MNHNY and SVGAGI (reference sequence). V was trimmed by 7 bases and J by 5 bases, leaving 9 bases between them. The CDR3 sequence is CASNEYDQPQHF. The CDR3 nucleotides read TGTGCCAGCAACGAATACGATCAGCCCCAGCATTTT.

V and J are TRBV6-5 and TRBJ1-1, with TRBD1 as a possible D gene (6 bases). Deletions cut 6 bases from V and 3 bases from J, with 11 bases between. Germline V gene lookup returns CDR1 MNHEY and CDR2 SVGAGI. CDR3 size: 13 residues. The CDR3 loop is CASRVQGYTEAFF. The CDR3 DNA sequence: TGTGCCAGCAGAGTACAGGGATACACTGAAGCTTTCTTT.

The genes are TRBV3-1 (or the pseudogene TRBV3-2) and TRBJ1-2, with TRBD1 identical over 12 bases. This CDR3 contains 14 residues. Looked up from germline, CDR1 is LGHDT and CDR2 is YNNKEL (reference sequence). With V trimmed by 6 bases and J by 5 bases, 4 bases remained unmatched. The CDR3 DNA reads TGTGCCAGCAGGGGACAGGGGGCGAAGTATGGCTACACCTTC. Its protein is CASRGQGAKYGYTF.

The CDR3 loop is CASRAGTGGAGQPQHF. As DNA, the CDR3 is TGTGCCAGCAGAGCCGGGACAGGGGGCGCAGGGCAGCCCCAGCATTTT. The V and J genes are TRBV2 and TRBJ1-5; 12 nucleotides align to TRBD1. Germline V gene data show CDR1 as SNHLY and CDR2 as FYNNEI. CDR3 size: 16 residues. V lost 6 bases to trimming and J lost 7 bases; unmatched junction nucleotides: 10.

The table lists this clone with a count of one. At the DNA level, this CDR3 is encoded by other sequences in the same sample as well. The chain is built from TRBV7-9 and TRBJ1-6, with TRBD1 matching over 10 bases. The length of the CDR3 is 16 residues. The germline V gene encodes CDR1 SEHNR and CDR2 FQNEAQ (reference sequence). With V trimmed by 5 bases and J by 3 bases, 4 bases remained unmatched. CDR3 coding DNA: TGTGCCAGCAGCCTGGGACAGGGGTTCTATAATTCACCCCTCCACTTT. This gives the protein CASSLGQGFYNSPLHF.

The table lists this clone with a few counts. This chain links TRBV6-1 with TRBJ2-7, with a tentative D call TRBD1 (5 bases). V was clipped by 2 bases and J by 2 bases, with 7 bases between them. Germline CDR1 MNHNS, CDR2 SASEGT. There are 13 residues in the CDR3. The CDR3 bases are TGTGCCAGCAGTGAACAGGGCCCCTACGAGCAGTACTTC. Protein sequence: CASSEQGPYEQYF.

The chain couples TRBV6-5 to TRBJ2-3; D possibly corresponds to TRBD2 (6 bases). The CDR3 is 15 residues long. V shed 8 bases and J shed 5 bases, with 20 bases lying between them. CDR1 and CDR2 (germline): MNHEY, SVGAGI. CDR3 bases: TGTGCCAGCGCACTAGAAGTGGGGGGAGGAGATACGCAGTATTTT. This sequence encodes CASALEVGGGDTQYF.

The gene calls are TRBV2 and TRBJ1-2; D is unclear. Germline V gives CDR1 SNHLY, CDR2 FYNNEI. V shed 1 base and J shed 5 bases, with 8 bases lying between them. The CDR3 totals 13 residues. CDR3 DNA sequence: TGTGCCAGCAGTGAAGTGGGCAAATATGGCTACACCTTC. Its protein is CASSEVGKYGYTF.

J is TRBJ1-2 and V is TRBV4-1; tentatively, D is TRBD1 (5 bases). Germline CDR1 reads MGHRA; CDR2 reads YSYEKL. The CDR3 is 18 amino acids. V was shortened by 2 bases and J by 4 bases, with 23 bases between the two germline ends. The DNA of the CDR3 is TGCGCCAGCAGCCAACTCTTAGTACGGGGGGAAGAGGGCTATGGCTACACCTTC. Residues: CASSQLLVRGEEGYGYTF.